This entry lists 28 T cell receptor beta chains sequenced from one sample in a study of T cells in Graves' hyperthyroidism and ophthalmopathy. TCR beta CDR3 region amplification was performed from RNA transcripts. First-round RT-PCR with HTBI primers amplified the TCR CDR3 region. TCRdb independently ran MiXCR on the multiplex PCR reads; one entry per CDR3 protein. The table records fewer than 900,000 distinct CDR3 sequences, about a sixth of them present only once. Sequenced input: blood. Every receptor here comes from a man younger than 35 with Graves' hyperthyroidism.

The gene calls are TRBV4-2 and TRBJ2-1, with D perhaps TRBD2 (7 bases). This CDR3 has 16 residues. Germline V gene lookup returns CDR1 LGHNA and CDR2 YNFKEQ. Trimming removed 0 bases from V and 11 bases from J, with 20 bases in between. CDR3 DNA sequence: TGTGCCAGCAGCCAAGAAGGGGGAGGGGCCACCAGGAAGCAGTTCTTC. This sequence encodes CASSQEGGGATRKQFF.

The V gene is TRBV19, the J gene TRBJ1-4; D not certain. V was clipped by 3 bases and J by 6 bases, with 8 bases between them. The CDR3 contains 13 residues. From germline, CDR1 is LNHDA and CDR2 SQIVND (reference sequence). This chain's CDR3 is CASSIVNDEKLFF. CDR3 nucleotides: TGTGCCAGTAGTATCGTGAACGATGAAAAACTGTTTTTT.

As for this clonotype: One end of the junction varies from germline; a read error may be responsible. This chain uses TRBV10-3 with TRBJ2-7, with D tentatively TRBD1 or TRBD2 (5 bases each). The germline CDR1 and CDR2 sequences are ENHRY and SYGVKD. The CDR3 is 12 residues long. CDR3 nucleotides: TGTGCCATCAGCGAGTTCGGGACCGAGCAGTACTTC. Protein product: CAISEFGTEQYF.

In this sample, this clonotype turned up once. A much larger clonotype is one base distant, so this may be a read error. In DNA, the CDR3 is TGTGCCAGCAGTTACCTCGGACAGGGCTACGGGCAGTACTTC. It translates to CASSYLGQGYGQYF. V gene TRBV12-3 or TRBV12-4 combines with J gene TRBJ2-7; 8 nucleotides agree with TRBD1. The CDR3 loop spans 14 amino acids.

The rearrangement uses TRBV19 and TRBJ1-1; D remains unclear. The CDR3 extends over 14 amino acids. From germline, CDR1 is LNHDA and CDR2 SQIVND (reference sequence). The V end lost 1 base, the J end lost 1 base, and 7 bases lay between the germline ends. For the CDR3, the DNA is TGTGCCAGTAGTATAGGGGGTTCGAACACTGAAGCTTTCTTT. Residues: CASSIGGSNTEAFF. The variable domain in full, completed from reference TRBV19 and TRBJ1-1, reads DGGITQSPKYLFRKEGQNVTLSCEQNLNHDAMYWYRQDPGQGLRLIYYSQIVNDFQKGDIAEGYSVSREKKESFPLTVTSAQKNPTAFYLCASSIGGSNTEAFFGQGTRLTVV.

This clonotype was seen at least ten times. This chain connects TRBV28 to TRBJ2-1; 8 bases fit TRBD1. Germline values: CDR1 MDHEN, CDR2 SYDVKM. Trimming removed 5 bases from V and 2 bases from J; junction bases left unmatched: 2. The CDR3 spans 14 residues. The CDR3 DNA reads as TGTGCCAGCAGTCGACAGGGGACCTACAATGAGCAGTTCTTC. It codes for CASSRQGTYNEQFF.

Many counts were recorded for this clonotype. The rearrangement uses TRBV6-1 and TRBJ2-7, with D perhaps matching TRBD1 (5 bases). V was trimmed by 5 bases and J by 3 bases, leaving 17 bases between them. The CDR3 contains 15 residues. Germline V lookup: CDR1 MNHNS, CDR2 SASEGT. Written as DNA, the CDR3 is TGTGCCAGCAGTTCCCCGACAAGGGGCTTCTACGAGCAGTACTTC. This encodes CASSSPTRGFYEQYF.

The chain links TRBV4-3 to TRBJ2-7; D might be TRBD1 (6 bases). This CDR3 is built from 15 residues. Trimming removed 3 bases at V and 0 bases at J, with 12 bases between. Germline-derived CDR1 and CDR2 are LGHNA and YSLEER. CDR3 amino acids: CASSHGTPFSYEQYF. Here the CDR3 DNA reads TGCGCCAGCAGCCACGGGACACCGTTCTCCTACGAGCAGTACTTC.

This chain joins TRBV28 and TRBJ1-1, with D unresolved. Germline CDR1 MDHEN, CDR2 SYDVKM. Trimming shortened V by 3 bases and J by 11 bases, and 13 bases separated the two germline ends. The CDR3 contains 12 residues. The CDR3 sequence: CASSLVGAGAFF. The CDR3 bases are TGTGCCAGCAGTTTGGTGGGAGCGGGGGCTTTCTTT.

The table lists this clonotype with many counts. This sequence joins TRBV6-1 and TRBJ1-1; D uncertain. CDR3 length: 10 amino acids. V was pared by 7 bases and J by 3 bases, with 3 bases between. CDR1 and CDR2 from the germline V gene are MNHNS and SASEGT. CDR3 in amino acids: CASKYTEAFF. CDR3 nucleotide sequence: TGTGCCAGCAAGTACACTGAAGCTTTCTTT.

The chain links TRBV3-1 to TRBJ1-6; TRBD1 agrees at 8 bases. V lost 2 bases and J lost 9; bases outside the gene matches: 3. Germline CDR1 and CDR2: LGHDT and YNNKEL (reference sequence). The CDR3 has 14 residues. Here the CDR3 reads CASSQRTGSSPLHF. The CDR3 nucleotides are TGTGCCAGCAGCCAAAGGACAGGGAGTTCACCCCTCCACTTT. Full variable domain (remainder filled in from reference TRBV3-1 and TRBJ1-6): DTAVSQTPKYLVTQMGNDKSIKCEQNLGHDTMYWYKQDSKKFLKIMFSYNNKELIINETVPNRFSPKSPDKAHLNLHINSLELGDSAVYFCASSQRTGSSPLHFGNGTRLTVT.

This clonotype turned up a few times. The chain uses TRBV7-2 and TRBJ2-2, with D possibly TRBD1 on 5 matching bases. The CDR3 is 14 residues long. The V end was cut by 6 bases, the J end by 2 bases, with 10 bases between. In germline, CDR1 is SGHTA, CDR2 FQGNSA. The CDR3 DNA is TGTGCCAGCAGAAGACAGCCTAACACCGGGGAGCTGTTTTTT. It yields the protein CASRRQPNTGELFF. Supplemented by reference TRBV7-2 and TRBJ2-2, the full variable domain reads GAGVSQSPSNKVTEKGKDVELRCDPISGHTALYWYRQSLGQGLEFLIYFQGNSAPDKSGLPSDRFSAERTGGSVSTLTIQRTQQEDSAVYLCASRRQPNTGELFFGEGSRLTVL.

At least ten counts were recorded for this clonotype. The chain employs TRBV3-1 and TRBJ2-7; 7 nucleotides agree with TRBD2. CDR1 is LGHDT, CDR2 YNNKEL, per germline (reference sequence). V lost 0 bases, J lost 6 bases, and 8 bases stayed unmatched. This CDR3 contains 15 residues. CDR3 DNA: TGTGCCAGCAGCCAAGAGCTAGCGGATCCTGTCGAGCAGTACTTC. Translating it yields CASSQELADPVEQYF.

This clonotype was counted a few times. This chain uses TRBV20-1 with TRBJ2-2, with a weak D call TRBD1 (5 bases). The CDR3 runs to 14 residues. The V end lost 6 bases, the J end lost 5 bases, and 16 bases lay between the germline ends. Germline CDR1 reads DFQATT; CDR2 reads SNEGSKA (reference sequence). The CDR3 region is CSAVHFRETGELFF. The DNA for the CDR3 is TGCAGTGCCGTCCATTTCAGGGAAACCGGGGAGCTGTTTTTT.

V is TRBV10-3 and J is TRBJ1-1; 11 bases are shared with TRBD1. Per germline, CDR1 ENHRY and CDR2 SYGVKD. J was trimmed by 1 base and V by 6 bases; bases with no gene match: 4. The CDR3 totals 15 residues. The CDR3 sequence is CAISGTGGGNTEAFF. CDR3 sequence (DNA): TGTGCCATCAGCGGGACAGGGGGGGGGAACACTGAAGCTTTCTTT.

The V gene is TRBV12-3 or TRBV12-4, the J gene TRBJ2-1; 8 bases agree with TRBD2. This CDR3 has 18 amino acids. V dropped 5 bases and J dropped 0; count of bases not matched to a gene: 12. The DNA of the CDR3 is TGTGCCAGCAGTCCGGGACGAGGACTAGCAAGCTCCTACAATGAGCAGTTCTTC. Translated, it gives CASSPGRGLASSYNEQFF.

This clonotype was seen at least ten times. V usage is TRBV12-3 or TRBV12-4 and J usage is TRBJ2-7; 9 nucleotides agree with TRBD2. The CDR3 spans 14 residues. After removal of 6 bases from V and 2 bases from J, the junction contained 5 bases not matched to a gene. This chain's CDR3 is CASRESGRPYEQYF. The DNA for the CDR3 is TGTGCCAGCAGGGAAAGCGGGAGGCCCTACGAGCAGTACTTC.

The genes are TRBV6-1 and TRBJ2-1, with D hard to call. The CDR3 length is 12 residues. The V gene's germline CDR1 is MNHNS and CDR2 SASEGT. V lost 6 bases, J lost 9 bases, and 12 bases lay in between. CDR3 region: CASRLGSPEQFF. The CDR3 region has the DNA TGTGCCAGCAGGCTCGGAAGCCCTGAGCAGTTCTTC.

V and J are TRBV18 and TRBJ2-7, with 9 bases that match TRBD2. Germline V gene lookup returns CDR1 KGHSH and CDR2 LQKENI. This CDR3 comprises 14 residues. V gave up 4 bases and J gave up 4 bases; unmatched junction bases: 5. CDR3 in amino acids: CASSRTSESYEQYF. The CDR3 DNA sequence: TGTGCCAGCTCACGGACTAGCGAGTCTTACGAGCAGTACTTC.

This clonotype was seen ten or more times. The chain carries TRBV12-3 or TRBV12-4 and TRBJ2-5; 13 bases are a match to TRBD2. J was trimmed by 1 base and V by 0 bases; bases with no gene match: 5. The CDR3 runs 18 residues. The CDR3 region has the DNA TGTGCCAGCAGTTTAGCGGACACTAGCGGGAGGGCCCAAGAGACCCAGTACTTC. Its protein product is CASSLADTSGRAQETQYF.

The V call is TRBV19, the J call TRBJ2-7; D is uncertain. Trimming removed 3 bases from V and 1 base from J, with 10 bases in between. Germline CDR1 reads LNHDA; CDR2 reads SQIVND (reference sequence). The length of the CDR3 is 14 residues. The CDR3 loop is CASSMILGSYEQYF. For the CDR3, the DNA is TGTGCCAGTAGTATGATTCTGGGATCCTACGAGCAGTACTTC.

The V gene is TRBV19, the J gene TRBJ2-1; 9 bases agree with TRBD1. This CDR3 region has 15 residues. Germline lookup yields CDR1 LNHDA and CDR2 SQIVND (reference sequence). Trimming at V came to 5 bases and at J to 4 bases, leaving 6 bases not matched to a gene. In DNA, the CDR3 is TGTGCCAGTAGTCCGGGGGACAGGGATTACAATGAGCAGTTCTTC. Protein: CASSPGDRDYNEQFF.

In DNA, the CDR3 is TGCAGTGCTAGGTCGGGAGGGTCTGAGGAAAAACTGTTTTTT. Amino acid sequence: CSARSGGSEEKLFF. The V call is TRBV20-1, the J call TRBJ1-4, with D uncertain. CDR1 is DFQATT and CDR2 is SNEGSKA in the germline V gene (reference sequence). V shed 3 bases and J shed 8 bases, with 16 bases lying between them. CDR3 size: 14 residues.

This clonotype was found many times. Here the CDR3 reads CASSPDRDQPQHF. As DNA, the CDR3 is TGTGCCAGCAGCCCGGACAGGGATCAGCCCCAGCATTTT. The chain links TRBV11-1 to TRBJ1-5; 8 nucleotides line up with TRBD1. J lost 5 bases, V lost 5 bases, and 2 bases had no gene match. The CDR3 spans 13 residues. Germline CDR1 and CDR2: SGHAT and FQDESV (reference sequence).

The rearrangement links TRBV28 to TRBJ1-5, with D unclear. Looked up from germline, CDR1 is MDHEN and CDR2 is SYDVKM. The CDR3 loop spans 16 amino acids. V lost 6 bases to trimming and J lost 9 bases, with 24 bases between them. The CDR3 region has the DNA TGTGCCAGCAGCCCGCGGCGAGGGTTATTCGGGCGGCCCCAGCATTTT. This sequence encodes CASSPRRGLFGRPQHF.

The chain uses TRBV15 and TRBJ1-4, with TRBD1 matching over 9 bases. This CDR3 has 15 amino acids. V lost 5 bases and J lost 8; bases outside the gene matches: 9. Germline CDR1 is LNHNV and CDR2 is YYDKDF (reference sequence). The CDR3 DNA reads as TGTGCCACCAGCTCCCACAGGGGGCGAGGGGAAAAACTGTTTTTT. The encoded protein is CATSSHRGRGEKLFF.

Many counts were recorded for this clonotype. This chain links TRBV20-1 with TRBJ1-2, with TRBD1 matching over 8 bases. The CDR3 loop spans 11 amino acids. Germline CDR1 DFQATT, CDR2 SNEGSKA (reference sequence). The ends lost 6 bases at V and 9 bases at J; junction bases unmatched: 6. The chain's CDR3 is CSARDRRSYTF. The CDR3 bases are TGCAGTGCCCGGGACAGGCGGAGCTACACCTTC.

The CDR3 protein is CASSIDPLPGSSYNEQFF. As DNA, the CDR3 is TGTGCCAGTAGTATAGATCCCCTCCCCGGGAGCTCCTACAATGAGCAGTTCTTC. J is TRBJ2-1 and V is TRBV19; D possibly corresponds to TRBD2 (6 bases). This CDR3 is built from 18 residues. CDR1 is LNHDA, CDR2 SQIVND, per germline (reference sequence). V was shortened by 0 bases and J by 0 bases, with 15 bases between the two germline ends.